This T cell receptor beta chain came from a study of blood T cells in healthy people across ages. V was clipped by 3 bases and J by 4 bases, with 14 bases between them. The CDR3 runs 15 residues. A remark on this clonotype: The target antigen is unknown. Just one base apart from a much larger clone, this may be a read error.

General study points: With age, beta diversity per million T cells declined roughly linearly, significantly by 35 to 40. The authors considered diversity estimates from one million T cells to be underestimates.

A second roughly 7 to 11 cycle PCR used barcoded and J-beta primers. TCRdb redid the calling of the 5' RACE reads with MiXCR, one entry per CDR3 protein. The sample lists 850,000 to 950,000 distinct CDR3 sequences; about 28% were seen once. Sequenced input: blood. The V gene is TRBV12-3 or TRBV12-4, the J gene TRBJ2-3; weak D call: TRBD2 (6 bases). This receptor was obtained from a woman aged 80 or over in good health. This CDR3 reads CASSLGGGRPDTQYF. Here the CDR3 DNA reads TGTGCCAGCAGTTTGGGAGGAGGGAGGCCAGATACGCAGTATTTT.